This note documents a single T cell receptor beta chain sequence. Its antigen is unknown. The data derive from a study of OX40 agonist ivuxolimab in advanced cancers. About the study: Patients received intravenous ivuxolimab every 2 weeks at 0.01 to 10 mg/kg. Study-level points and caveats: Within 6 weeks, CD4+ and CD8+ blood T cells expanded clonally at 0.1 to 3.0 mg/kg.

V lost 5 bases, J lost 7 bases, and 12 bases lay in between. CDR1 SGHAT and CDR2 FQNNGV come from the germline V gene. CDR3 size: 13 residues. Produced via immunoSEQ multiplex PCR; TCRdb's table is partial and in-frame only. This table has tens of thousands of clones, around 90% appearing once. Source: CD4+ or CD8+ T cells sorted from blood, taken in a trial of the OX40 agonist ivuxolimab. This chain links TRBV11-2 with TRBJ2-1, with D possibly being TRBD2 (6 bases). The receptor's source is an adult with an advanced solid tumor such as melanoma, head and neck, liver or kidney cancer. The CDR3 is CASSTDRGNEQFF. The CDR3 DNA follows: TGTGCCAGCAGCACTGACCGGGGGAATGAGCAGTTCTTC. Full variable domain (missing parts from reference TRBV11-2 and TRBJ2-1): EAGVAQSPRYKIIEKRQSVAFWCNPISGHATLYWYQQILGQGPKLLIQFQNNGVVDDSQLPKDRFSAERLKGVDSTLKIQPAKLEDSAVYLCASSTDRGNEQFFGPGTRLTVL.